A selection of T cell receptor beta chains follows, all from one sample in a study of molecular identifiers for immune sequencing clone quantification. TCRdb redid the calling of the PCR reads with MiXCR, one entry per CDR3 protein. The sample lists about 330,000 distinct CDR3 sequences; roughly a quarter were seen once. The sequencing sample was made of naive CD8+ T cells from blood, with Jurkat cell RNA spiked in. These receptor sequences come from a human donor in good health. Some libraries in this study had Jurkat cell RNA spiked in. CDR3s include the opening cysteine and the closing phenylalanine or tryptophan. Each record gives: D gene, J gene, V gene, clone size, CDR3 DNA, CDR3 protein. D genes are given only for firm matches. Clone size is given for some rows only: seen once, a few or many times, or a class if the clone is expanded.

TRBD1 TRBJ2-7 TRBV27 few TGTGCCAGCAGTCCAGGCGCAGGGGGCCTCGAGCAGTACTTC CASSPGAGGLEQYF
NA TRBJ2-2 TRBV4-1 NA TGCGCCAGCAGCCAAGATTCTGTGGGGTGGAACACCGGGGAGCTGTTTTTT CASSQDSVGWNTGELFF
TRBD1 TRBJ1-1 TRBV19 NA TGTGCCAGTAGTATAGGGACCAGGGGGCGAGGAACTGAAGCTTTCTTT CASSIGTRGRGTEAFF
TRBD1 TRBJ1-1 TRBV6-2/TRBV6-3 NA TGTGCCAGCAGTTACTCGAAGGGACAGCTAAGATACACTGAAGCTTTCTTT CASSYSKGQLRYTEAFF
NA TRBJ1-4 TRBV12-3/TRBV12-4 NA TGTGCCAGCAGTTTAACAGGAATTGATGAAAAACTGTTTTTT CASSLTGIDEKLFF
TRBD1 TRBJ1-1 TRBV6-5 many TGTGCCAGCAGCCACTCCATGACAGGGGTAATAAACACTGAAGCTTTCTTT CASSHSMTGVINTEAFF
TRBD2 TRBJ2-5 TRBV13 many TGTGCCAGCAGCTTAAGACTAGCGGTACAAGAGACCCAGTACTTC CASSLRLAVQETQYF
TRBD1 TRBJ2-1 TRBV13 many TGTGCCAGCAGCTTAATAGGACAGGTGTGGTCCTTC CASSLIGQVWSF
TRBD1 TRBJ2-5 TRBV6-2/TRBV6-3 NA TGTGCCAGCAGTTACTCGTTACGGTGGGACAGGGAAGAGCCCCAGTACTTC CASSYSLRWDREEPQYF
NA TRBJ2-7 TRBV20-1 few TGCAGTGCTAGAGATCAAGGGGTTAGCTACGAGCAGTACTTC CSARDQGVSYEQYF
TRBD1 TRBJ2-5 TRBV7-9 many TGTGCCAGCAGCTCCGACAGGGAGCAAGAGACCCAGTACTTC CASSSDREQETQYF
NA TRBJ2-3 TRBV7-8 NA TGTGCCAGCAGCTTAGAGAGGGCTGGTCGTAGCACAGATACGCAGTATTTT CASSLERAGRSTDTQYF
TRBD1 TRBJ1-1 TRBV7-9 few TGTGCCAGCAGCGCTGGGACAGGGCCTTTGGAAGCTTTCTTT CASSAGTGPLEAFF
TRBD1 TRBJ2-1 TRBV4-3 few TGCGCCAGCAGCCAAGGAGGACAGGGGGCGGACAATGAGCAGTTCTTC CASSQGGQGADNEQFF
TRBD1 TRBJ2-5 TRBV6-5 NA TGTGCCAGCAGTTACCAGGGGGCAGAGACCCAGTACTTC CASSYQGAETQYF